The 5 T cell receptor beta chains below all came from one sample that was sequenced in a study of CD8 T cells in Susac syndrome. An amount of RNA that ranged from about 0.45 to 1 ug was reverse transcribed with random hexamers. TCRdb recomputed calls from the immunoSEQ multiplex PCR reads with MiXCR, one row per CDR3 protein. The table includes 150,000 to 200,000 distinct CDR3 sequences, over 85% detected once. Material: CD4+ T cells from PBMCs. These receptors all come from a human donor with multiple sclerosis.

The V gene is TRBV3-1, the J gene TRBJ2-1, with a possible D match to TRBD1 (6 bases). The V and J ends lost 1 base and 0 bases respectively, with 25 bases between them. CDR1 is LGHDT, CDR2 YNNKEL, per germline (reference sequence). The CDR3 has 21 residues. The CDR3 sequence is CASSQGGVGTFSHVSYNEQFF. The CDR3 nucleotides read TGTGCCAGCAGCCAAGGGGGAGTGGGGACATTCAGCCACGTCTCCTACAATGAGCAGTTCTTC.

This rearrangement joins TRBV12-3 or TRBV12-4 to TRBJ1-2; 9 positions match TRBD1. The CDR3 contains 13 residues. Trimming cost V 7 bases and J 7 bases; bases outside gene matches: 7. CDR3 sequence: CASTIQGAVGYTF. CDR3 bases: TGTGCCAGCACTATACAGGGGGCGGTTGGCTACACCTTC.

The chain employs TRBV7-2 and TRBJ2-2; D remains ambiguous. Trimming took 5 bases from V and 3 from J, leaving 7 bases between them. Germline V gives CDR1 SGHTA, CDR2 FQGNSA. The CDR3 is made up of 13 amino acids. The CDR3 DNA reads as TGTGCCAGCAGCCGGACCTACACCGGGGAGCTGTTTTTT. Its translation is CASSRTYTGELFF.

The V and J genes are TRBV12-3 or TRBV12-4 and TRBJ2-4, with TRBD1 as a possible D gene (5 bases). The ends were cut back, 1 base at V and 14 bases at J, with 9 bases in the middle. There are 11 residues in the CDR3. This CDR3 reads CASSLGQGEYF. The CDR3 bases are TGTGCCAGCAGTTTAGGTCAGGGCGAGTACTTC.

The chain couples TRBV19 to TRBJ2-7, with a weak D call TRBD2 (6 bases). The CDR3 runs 13 residues. Trimming took 4 bases from V and 9 from J, leaving 16 bases between them. Per the germline V gene, CDR1 is LNHDA and CDR2 is SQIVND (reference sequence). The CDR3 spells CASSNMQGGWQYF. The DNA of the CDR3 is TGTGCCAGTAGTAACATGCAGGGAGGTTGGCAGTACTTC.